A single sample gave rise to the 26 T cell receptor beta chains below, sequenced in a study of Tregs in tolerant kidney transplant recipients. No antigen has been assigned to these receptors. Sequenced by immunoSEQ multiplex PCR; TCRdb stores in-frame clones only, minus some. Of just under 20,000 clones detected, less than 70% appear once; the ten largest clones hold around 3%. What was sequenced was Tregs from blood cultured with allogeneic cells. The receptors here all came from a human donor in good health.

The V gene is TRBV5-1, the J gene TRBJ2-2; D may be TRBD1 or TRBD2 (6 bases each). Trimming stripped 4 bases from V and 4 bases from J, with 20 bases between. Germline values: CDR1 SGHRS, CDR2 YFSETQ. The CDR3 length is 17 residues. The CDR3 region has the DNA TGCGCCAGCAGCCCCTCTATGAGGGGGGTCTCCACCGGGGAGCTGTTTTTT. As protein: CASSPSMRGVSTGELFF.

V gene TRBV7-9 combines with J gene TRBJ2-7; TRBD2 aligns across 11 bases. The CDR3 extends over 16 amino acids. Germline V gives CDR1 SEHNR, CDR2 FQNEAQ (reference sequence). V shed 3 bases, J shed 3 bases, and the junction held 7 bases outside the gene matches. The CDR3 spells CASSFGLAGGSYEQYF. The CDR3 region has the DNA TGTGCCAGCAGCTTTGGCCTAGCGGGAGGTAGCTACGAGCAGTACTTC.

The V call is TRBV7-3, the J call TRBJ2-1, with TRBD1 identical over 8 bases. This CDR3 region has 15 residues. V dropped 4 bases and J dropped 5; count of bases not matched to a gene: 7. CDR1 is SGHTA, CDR2 FQGTGA, per germline. DNA of the CDR3: TGTGCCAGCAGCTACCAGGGGGCAGGGAACAATGAGCAGTTCTTC. This gives the protein CASSYQGAGNNEQFF.

The genes are TRBV6-5 and TRBJ1-2, with 9 bases aligning to TRBD1. Germline CDR1 is MNHEY and CDR2 is SVGAGI. With V trimmed by 6 bases and J by 6 bases, 8 bases remained unmatched. The CDR3 sequence is 14 residues long. The CDR3 protein is CASRPPGQGNGYTF. CDR3 DNA: TGTGCCAGCAGACCACCTGGACAGGGGAATGGCTACACCTTC.

The chain is built from TRBV18 and TRBJ2-5; 8 bases line up with TRBD1. The germline gives CDR1 KGHSH, CDR2 LQKENI. The ends lost 5 bases at V and 4 bases at J; junction bases unmatched: 12. There are 16 residues in the CDR3. CDR3 amino acids: CASSIAPGQVRETQYF. The CDR3 DNA is TGTGCCAGCTCAATAGCACCGGGACAGGTACGAGAGACCCAGTACTTC.

The DNA of the CDR3 is TGCGCCAGCAGCAGGGACACTTCGAATTCACCCCTCCACTTT. Translating gives CASSRDTSNSPLHF. The chain couples TRBV5-1 to TRBJ1-6; D is perhaps TRBD1 (6 bases). Germline CDR1 is SGHRS and CDR2 is YFSETQ. Between the trimmed V and J ends, which lost 4 bases and 7 bases, there was a span of 12 bases. The CDR3 has 14 residues. Full variable domain (remainder filled in from reference TRBV5-1 and TRBJ1-6): KAGVTQTPRYLIKTRGQQVTLSCSPISGHRSVSWYQQTPGQGLQFLFEYFSETQRNKGNFPGRFSGRQFSNSRSEMNVSTLELGDSALYLCASSRDTSNSPLHFGNGTRLTVT.

With respect to this clone: With a much larger clone just one base away, this may be a read error. This sample also contains other DNA sequences that code for the same CDR3. The rearrangement links TRBV19 to TRBJ2-4, with 7 positions matching TRBD1. The CDR3 length is 16 residues. Looked up from germline, CDR1 is LNHDA and CDR2 is SQIVND (reference sequence). The CDR3 nucleotides read TGCGCCAGTAGTATCGAGACAGGGATAGCCAAAAACATTCAGTACTTC. Translating it yields CASSIETGIAKNIQYF.

The chain combines TRBV29-1 with TRBJ1-5; TRBD1 matches at 10 bases. V gave up 6 bases and J gave up 7 bases; unmatched junction bases: 6. The V gene's germline CDR1 is SQVTM and CDR2 ANQGSEA. This CDR3 comprises 13 residues. The CDR3 nucleotides read TGCAGCGTGAGACAGGGGGCAAGGCAGCCCCAGCATTTT. Protein: CSVRQGARQPQHF.

The CDR3 DNA reads as TGTGCCAGCAGCTTACAGGGCAAGGCCGGGGAGCTGTTTTTT. This encodes CASSLQGKAGELFF. The chain links TRBV7-6 to TRBJ2-2, with D perhaps TRBD1 (5 bases). The CDR3 consists of 14 residues. Trimming cost V 2 bases and J 6 bases, with 10 bases left between them. Germline V gene lookup returns CDR1 SGHVS and CDR2 FNYEAQ. The whole variable domain, remainder taken from reference TRBV7-6 and TRBJ2-2, is GAGVSQSPRYKVTKRGQDVALRCDPISGHVSLYWYRQALGQGPEFLTYFNYEAQQDKSGLPNDRFSAERPEGSISTLTIQRTEQRDSAMYRCASSLQGKAGELFFGEGSRLTVL.

This chain joins TRBV9 and TRBJ1-1, with 11 nucleotides matching TRBD1. V gave up 3 bases and J gave up 11 bases; unmatched junction bases: 21. The CDR3 consists of 18 residues. Germline assignment: CDR1 SGDLS and CDR2 YYNGEE. CDR3 DNA: TGTGCCAGCAGCGCGACCCCCTACCCCGGGACAGGGGGAACCGGGGCTTTCTTT. Residues: CASSATPYPGTGGTGAFF.

V is TRBV19 and J is TRBJ2-3; D is unclear. Trimming stripped 3 bases from V and 4 bases from J, with 11 bases between. Per germline, CDR1 LNHDA and CDR2 SQIVND (reference sequence). The CDR3 is 14 amino acids. The CDR3 loop reads CASSIVRFADTQYF. In nucleotides, the CDR3 is TGTGCCAGTAGTATTGTTAGGTTCGCAGATACGCAGTATTTT.

The chain employs TRBV6-1 and TRBJ1-4; no definite D call. Germline CDR1 and CDR2: MNHNS and SASEGT. This CDR3 has 15 residues. Trimming cost V 4 bases and J 0 bases, with 9 bases left between them. CDR3 loop: CASSGGFSTNEKLFF. The CDR3 DNA reads as TGTGCCAGCAGTGGAGGATTTTCAACTAATGAAAAACTGTTTTTT.

The J gene is TRBJ2-2, the V gene TRBV5-1; D may correspond to TRBD1 or TRBD2 (5 bases each). The V gene lost 3 bases and the J gene lost 5 bases, with 14 bases spanning the gap. This CDR3 spans 15 amino acids. Germline CDR1 SGHRS, CDR2 YFSETQ. The CDR3 DNA reads TGCGCCAGCAGCTCAGTGGGGGTTTGGACCGGGGAGCTGTTTTTT. It codes for CASSSVGVWTGELFF.

This clone turned up a few times. The chain recombines TRBV7-9 with TRBJ1-1, with 8 bases aligning to TRBD1. V shed 2 bases and J 0 bases; nucleotides not matched to a gene: 8. The CDR3 has 17 residues. Per the germline V gene, CDR1 is SEHNR and CDR2 is FQNEAQ (reference sequence). DNA of the CDR3: TGTGCCAGCAGCTTAACAGGGGGGCTTCGGGTGAACACTGAAGCTTTCTTT. It specifies CASSLTGGLRVNTEAFF. Variable domain in full (rest from reference TRBV7-9 and TRBJ1-1): DTGVSQNPRHKITKRGQNVTFRCDPISEHNRLYWYRQTLGQGPEFLTYFQNEAQLEKSRLLSDRFSAERPKGSFSTLEIQRTEQGDSAMYLCASSLTGGLRVNTEAFFGQGTRLTVV.

This rearrangement joins TRBV4-2 to TRBJ1-1; D is uncertain. The CDR3 is 16 amino acids. Per germline, CDR1 LGHNA and CDR2 YNFKEQ. Trimming removed 0 bases at V and 0 bases at J, with 11 bases between. CDR3 bases: TGTGCCAGCAGCCAAGATGGCACACACCTGAACACTGAAGCTTTCTTT. It is translated as CASSQDGTHLNTEAFF.

CDR3 coding DNA: TGCGCCAGCGTCAGACCCGGGGGGGCCTACAATGAGCAGTTCTTC. Translating it yields CASVRPGGAYNEQFF. The chain recombines TRBV5-1 with TRBJ2-1; 8 bases are shared with TRBD2. CDR3 length: 15 amino acids. Germline V CDR1 and CDR2: SGHRS, YFSETQ. J gave up 2 bases and V 7 bases, and 8 bases lay outside the gene matches.

This clone was detected a few times. V and J are TRBV25-1 and TRBJ1-4, with a tentative D call TRBD1 (5 bases). The CDR3 sequence is 15 residues long. Germline lookup yields CDR1 MGHDK and CDR2 SYGVNS. The ends were cut back, 3 bases at V and 2 bases at J, with 10 bases in the middle. The CDR3 protein is CASSEGGATNEKLFF. The CDR3 DNA is TGTGCCAGCAGTGAGGGGGGAGCGACTAATGAAAAACTGTTTTTT.

V usage is TRBV7-8 and J usage is TRBJ2-3, with D perhaps assigned TRBD1 or TRBD2 (5 bases each). Trimming cost V 0 bases and J 6 bases, with 7 bases left between them. The CDR3 length is 13 residues. Looked up from germline, CDR1 is SGHVS and CDR2 is FQNEAQ. CDR3 coding DNA: TGTGCCAGCAGCTTAGCCGGGGCCGATACGCAGTATTTT. This codes for CASSLAGADTQYF.

The chain joins TRBV4-1 to TRBJ2-7; possibly TRBD1 for D (6 bases). Germline V gene lookup returns CDR1 MGHRA and CDR2 YSYEKL. This CDR3 contains 14 residues. V was cut by 4 bases and J by 2 bases, with 12 bases left in between. CDR3 sequence (DNA): TGCGCCAGCAGCCCTCAGGGGAAGGCCTACGAGCAGTACTTC. Its translation: CASSPQGKAYEQYF.

J is TRBJ2-7 and V is TRBV6-5; D gene ambiguous. In germline, CDR1 is MNHEY, CDR2 SVGAGI. The CDR3 has 14 residues. V was pared by 0 bases and J by 2 bases, with 8 bases between. CDR3 sequence reads: CASSYSILTYEQYF. Here the CDR3 DNA reads TGTGCCAGCAGTTACTCGATCCTAACCTACGAGCAGTACTTC.

The chain joins TRBV5-4 to TRBJ1-2; no firm D call. The CDR3 loop spans 13 amino acids. In germline, CDR1 is SGHNT, CDR2 YYREEE (reference sequence). The germline V and J ends were trimmed by 4 bases and 5 bases, with 12 bases remaining between them. In nucleotides, the CDR3 is TGTGCCAGCAGCCCCGAGCCCGGGTATGGCTACACCTTC. Protein sequence: CASSPEPGYGYTF.

This clone is medium-sized (0.01 to 0.1%) within its sample. This chain connects TRBV2 to TRBJ2-7; possible D gene TRBD1, 6 bases. The CDR3 is 14 amino acids. CDR1 SNHLY and CDR2 FYNNEI come from the germline V gene. V was shortened by 7 bases and J by 1 base, with 14 bases between the two germline ends. The chain's CDR3 is CASKGQGTSYEQYF. The CDR3 coding sequence is TGTGCCAGCAAGGGGCAGGGGACATCCTACGAGCAGTACTTC.

The chain is built from TRBV7-6 and TRBJ1-1, with D unresolved. V was trimmed by 5 bases and J by 0 bases, leaving 10 bases between them. The CDR3 runs 14 residues. Germline CDR1 is SGHVS and CDR2 is FNYEAQ. The CDR3 coding sequence is TGTGCCAGCAGCCAACTAAGAGTGAACACTGAAGCTTTCTTT. This translates into CASSQLRVNTEAFF. The variable domain in full, completed from reference TRBV7-6 and TRBJ1-1, reads GAGVSQSPRYKVTKRGQDVALRCDPISGHVSLYWYRQALGQGPEFLTYFNYEAQQDKSGLPNDRFSAERPEGSISTLTIQRTEQRDSAMYRCASSQLRVNTEAFFGQGTRLTVV.

The chain joins TRBV2 to TRBJ2-7; 7 positions agree with TRBD2. V gave up 3 bases and J gave up 1 base; unmatched junction bases: 18. The CDR3 length is 19 residues. Germline V CDR1 and CDR2: SNHLY, FYNNEI. As DNA, the CDR3 is TGTGCCAGCAGTGAGGTCCCAGGGAGGCCTAGCGGAATATCCTACGAGCAGTACTTC. Protein: CASSEVPGRPSGISYEQYF.

This CDR3 is CASSLQGVNGYTF. The CDR3 region has the DNA TGTGCCAGCAGCTTACAGGGGGTGAATGGCTACACCTTC. V and J are TRBV5-4 and TRBJ1-2, with 8 bases lining up with TRBD1. Germline V CDR1 and CDR2: SGHNT, YYREEE (reference sequence). V lost 2 bases, J lost 6 bases, and 3 bases stayed unmatched. The CDR3 has 13 amino acids.

This chain links TRBV7-9 with TRBJ2-7; 8 bases match TRBD2. Germline V gene sequence: CDR1 SEHNR, CDR2 FQNEAQ (reference sequence). The CDR3 runs 14 residues. Trimming at V came to 1 base and at J to 3 bases, leaving 2 bases not matched to a gene. Here the CDR3 reads CASSLVGGDYEQYF. CDR3 in DNA: TGTGCCAGCAGCTTAGTCGGGGGGGACTACGAGCAGTACTTC.